This T cell receptor (beta chain) comes out of a study of blood T cell repertoires in COVID-19. At the level of the study: Sources were T cells, B-cell-depleted T cells, or PBMCs; the material itself was cDNA or gDNA.

Original processing methods: Reference gene primer amplification gave estimated nucleated cell counts. The table came from immunoSEQ multiplex PCR; TCRdb's copy has only in-frame clones and leaves some out. The V and J calls and the clone size are those of that table, but D and trimming were determined from the DNA. This repertoire shows 150,000 to 200,000 clones, 70% to 85% found once; its top ten account for roughly 5.2%. The CDR3 spans 14 residues. CDR1 is ENHRY, CDR2 SYGVKD, per germline. V lost 5 bases to trimming and J lost 4 bases, with 12 bases between them. Across 20 to 25 US areas, participants ranged in age from about 18 to 90 years.

The sample taken for sequencing was PBMCs or T cells enriched from blood (not recorded which). This sequence originates from a woman aged 60-70 years with acute COVID-19. The chain recombines TRBV10-3 with TRBJ1-5; the D gene is possibly TRBD1 (6 bases). The CDR3 here is CAISPGATNQPQHF. The CDR3 DNA reads as TGTGCCATCAGTCCAGGGGCGACGAATCAGCCCCAGCATTTT.